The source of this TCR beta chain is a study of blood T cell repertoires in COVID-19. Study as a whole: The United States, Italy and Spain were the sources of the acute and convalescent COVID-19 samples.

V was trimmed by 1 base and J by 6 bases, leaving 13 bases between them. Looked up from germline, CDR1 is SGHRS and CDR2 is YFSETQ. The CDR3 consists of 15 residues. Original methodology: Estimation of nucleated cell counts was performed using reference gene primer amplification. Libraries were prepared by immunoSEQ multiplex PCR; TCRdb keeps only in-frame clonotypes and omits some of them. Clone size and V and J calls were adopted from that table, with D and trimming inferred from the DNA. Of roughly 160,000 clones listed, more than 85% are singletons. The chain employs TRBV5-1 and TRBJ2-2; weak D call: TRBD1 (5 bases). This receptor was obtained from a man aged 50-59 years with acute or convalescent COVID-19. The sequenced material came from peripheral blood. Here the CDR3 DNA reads TGCGCCAGCAGCTTGACAGTTTTAGGGGCCGGGGAGCTGTTTTTT. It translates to CASSLTVLGAGELFF.